This entry lists 19 T cell receptor beta chains sequenced from one sample in a study of blood T cell repertoires in COVID-19. Method: immunoSEQ multiplex PCR; TCRdb's copy keeps in-frame clones and lacks some. Of 40,000 to 60,000 clones listed, roughly 86% are singletons. Sequenced material: peripheral blood. These receptors originate from a human donor in a cohort sampled during active COVID-19.

The rearrangement joins TRBV5-6 to TRBJ1-2; 10 bases map to TRBD1. CDR1 and CDR2 from the germline V gene are SGHDT and YYEEEE. This CDR3 is built from 12 residues. The ends lost 4 bases at V and 14 bases at J; junction bases unmatched: 8. Written as DNA, the CDR3 is TGTGCCAGCAGCCTGGGACAGGGGAGAGTAACCTTC. It yields the protein CASSLGQGRVTF.

V and J are TRBV6-5 and TRBJ2-2; D is unclear. CDR1 MNHEY and CDR2 SVGAGI come from the germline V gene. The CDR3 is 14 residues long. V lost 2 bases and J lost 1, with 5 bases in between. This CDR3 is CASSYRQNTGELFF. Written as DNA, the CDR3 is TGTGCCAGCAGTTACAGACAGAACACCGGGGAGCTGTTTTTT.

J is TRBJ2-1 and V is TRBV29-1; tentatively, D is TRBD1 (5 bases). The CDR3 length is 13 residues. CDR1 is SQVTM and CDR2 is ANQGSEA in the germline V gene. Trimming stripped 0 bases from V and 5 bases from J, with 8 bases between. The CDR3 DNA reads as TGCAGCGTTGAAGACAGGGTGAACAATGAGCAGTTCTTC. This codes for CSVEDRVNNEQFF.

This chain connects TRBV5-4 to TRBJ2-3; maybe TRBD1 (6 bases). Germline values: CDR1 SGHNT, CDR2 YYREEE (reference sequence). The CDR3 runs to 13 residues. Trimming removed 4 bases from V and 7 bases from J, with 13 bases in between. The CDR3 region has the DNA TGTGCCAGCAGCACGCAGGGGTCGAATACGCAGTATTTT. It translates to CASSTQGSNTQYF.

The genes are TRBV15 and TRBJ2-1; 13 bases are shared with TRBD2. The CDR3 extends over 14 amino acids. In germline, CDR1 is LNHNV, CDR2 YYDKDF (reference sequence). V lost 6 bases and J lost 7; bases outside the gene matches: 3. The CDR3 loop is CATRGTSGVNEQFF. In DNA, the CDR3 is TGTGCCACCAGAGGGACTAGCGGGGTGAATGAGCAGTTCTTC.

The V and J genes are TRBV27 and TRBJ2-7, with 8 bases aligning to TRBD1. The CDR3 consists of 14 residues. The V segment lost 3 bases and the J segment 4 bases; nucleotides outside the gene matches: 5. The germline CDR1 and CDR2 sequences are MNHEY and SMNVEV (reference sequence). The CDR3 coding sequence is TGTGCCAGCAGTTTCTCCAGGGGGCCATACGAGCAGTACTTC. Protein product: CASSFSRGPYEQYF.

The chain has TRBV4-1 and TRBJ2-7; 7 bases are a match to TRBD2. Germline V gene lookup returns CDR1 MGHRA and CDR2 YSYEKL. This CDR3 is 15 amino acids long. Trimming removed 4 bases from V and 6 bases from J; junction bases left unmatched: 12. This CDR3 reads CASSLSLLTSAEQYF. DNA for the CDR3: TGCGCCAGCAGCCTCTCCCTCCTAACTAGCGCCGAGCAGTACTTC.

V gene TRBV7-8 combines with J gene TRBJ2-5; tentative D call: TRBD1 (6 bases). The V end lost 5 bases, the J end lost 4 bases, and 17 bases lay between the germline ends. The CDR3 contains 15 residues. Germline V CDR1 and CDR2: SGHVS, FQNEAQ. The CDR3 sequence is CASSHLDSAGETQYF. The DNA of the CDR3 is TGTGCCAGCAGCCACCTGGACAGCGCCGGAGAGACCCAGTACTTC.

V usage is TRBV7-2 and J usage is TRBJ2-7, with D possibly being TRBD2 (6 bases). Trimming removed 5 bases at V and 7 bases at J, with 18 bases between. This CDR3 spans 14 amino acids. Germline loops: CDR1 SGHTA, CDR2 FQGNSA. CDR3 nucleotide sequence: TGTGCCAGCAGCCCAGCCCTGGCACGGGAGGAGCAGTACTTC. It translates to CASSPALAREEQYF.

V usage is TRBV19 and J usage is TRBJ1-1, with no clear D. Germline values: CDR1 LNHDA, CDR2 SQIVND (reference sequence). CDR3 length: 15 residues. The V end lost 4 bases, the J end lost 0 bases, and 12 bases lay between the germline ends. The CDR3 loop reads CASSRAASMNTEAFF. The CDR3 DNA follows: TGTGCCAGTAGTAGGGCAGCCAGCATGAACACTGAAGCTTTCTTT.

The chain uses TRBV19 and TRBJ1-4; D is perhaps TRBD1 (5 bases). V lost 8 bases and J 8 bases, leaving 24 bases between the germline ends. Germline V gene lookup returns CDR1 LNHDA and CDR2 SQIVND (reference sequence). The CDR3 covers 16 residues. CDR3 nucleotides: TGTGCCAGTCGAGATCAACAGGTTACCGGTGGGGAAAAACTGTTTTTT. Its translation: CASRDQQVTGGEKLFF.

The rearrangement links TRBV24-1 to TRBJ1-1; 9 bases line up with TRBD1. V dropped 0 bases and J dropped 1; count of bases not matched to a gene: 5. Germline CDR1 reads KGHDR; CDR2 reads SFDVKD. The length of the CDR3 is 17 residues. As DNA, the CDR3 is TGTGCCACCAGTGATTTGCACGGGACAGGGCCGAACACTGAAGCTTTCTTT. Translated: CATSDLHGTGPNTEAFF.

The chain recombines TRBV5-4 with TRBJ2-7, with 8 bases aligning to TRBD1. CDR3 length: 15 residues. CDR1 SGHNT and CDR2 YYREEE come from the germline V gene (reference sequence). Trimming cost V 4 bases and J 0 bases; bases outside gene matches: 6. CDR3 amino acids: CASSPGQGPSYEQYF. The CDR3 bases are TGTGCCAGCAGCCCTGGACAGGGACCCTCCTACGAGCAGTACTTC.

V usage is TRBV6-5 and J usage is TRBJ2-3; 9 bases are shared with TRBD1. This CDR3 comprises 16 residues. V lost 2 bases and J lost 4; bases outside the gene matches: 7. Germline V gene data show CDR1 as MNHEY and CDR2 as SVGAGI. Here the CDR3 DNA reads TGTGCCAGCAGTTACACCGGACAGGGGCGGGCAGATACGCAGTATTTT. Translated, it gives CASSYTGQGRADTQYF.

The rearrangement uses TRBV18 and TRBJ1-5; 9 bases are shared with TRBD1. Germline assignment: CDR1 KGHSH and CDR2 LQKENI. V shed 5 bases, J shed 0 bases, and the junction held 2 bases outside the gene matches. This CDR3 has 15 residues. CDR3 amino acids: CASSGTGSSNQPQHF. DNA of the CDR3: TGTGCCAGCTCAGGGACAGGGTCTAGCAATCAGCCCCAGCATTTT.

The chain uses TRBV18 and TRBJ1-5; 7 bases match TRBD1. The ends lost 9 bases at V and 7 bases at J; junction bases unmatched: 9. The CDR3 loop spans 13 amino acids. Germline-derived CDR1 and CDR2 are KGHSH and LQKENI. The CDR3 DNA sequence: TGTGCCAGTTCTACAGGGGCAGGGCAGCCCCAGCATTTT. This gives the protein CASSTGAGQPQHF.

The J gene is TRBJ1-3, the V gene TRBV25-1; possibly TRBD1 for D (5 bases). Germline values: CDR1 MGHDK, CDR2 SYGVNS. V was trimmed by 6 bases and J by 4 bases, leaving 13 bases between them. The CDR3 is 14 residues long. The CDR3, as DNA: TGTGCCAGCAGGACCTTTTCAGGGGGAAACACCATATATTTT. Its translation is CASRTFSGGNTIYF. Using reference TRBV25-1 and TRBJ1-3 for the parts outside the CDR3, the full variable domain is EADIYQTPRYLVIGTGKKITLECSQTMGHDKMYWYQQDPGMELHLIHYSYGVNSTEKGDLSSESTVSRIRTEHFPLTLESARPSHTSQYLCASRTFSGGNTIYFGEGSWLTVV.

The genes are TRBV5-6 and TRBJ2-7, with 10 nucleotides matching TRBD1. Germline CDR1 is SGHDT and CDR2 is YYEEEE. The CDR3 length is 19 residues. J was trimmed by 4 bases and V by 4 bases; bases with no gene match: 20. The CDR3 loop is CASSLTSGTGVERVYEQYF. For the CDR3, the DNA is TGTGCCAGCAGCCTGACCTCCGGGACAGGGGTCGAACGGGTATACGAGCAGTACTTC.

The chain employs TRBV18 and TRBJ1-3; D is undetermined. The germline gives CDR1 KGHSH, CDR2 LQKENI. The CDR3 consists of 14 residues. V dropped 3 bases and J dropped 8 bases, with 14 bases sitting between them. CDR3 sequence: CASSPLGTGDTIYF. CDR3 DNA sequence: TGTGCCAGCTCACCGCTGGGAACCGGGGACACCATATATTTT.